These 14 T cell receptor beta chains were all obtained from the same sample, sequenced in a study of cytomegalovirus exposure and HLA in healthy donors. Primers: 60 Vbeta forward and 13 Jbeta reverse. Clones were read by immunoSEQ multiplex PCR, and TCRdb kept only the in-frame ones, dropping some. The sample lists around 170,000 clones, about 72% occurring once. The sample consisted of PBMCs. These receptors were obtained from a girl between 10 and 17 years old in good health and CMV-seronegative.

The CDR3 reads CASSIQGTLGETQYF. CDR3 DNA sequence: TGCGCCAGCAGTATACAGGGAACCCTAGGAGAGACCCAGTACTTC. The rearrangement uses TRBV5-1 and TRBJ2-5, with D perhaps matching TRBD1 (6 bases). This CDR3 region has 15 residues. Trimming took off 5 bases at V and 4 bases at J, with 18 bases between the two ends. Germline CDR1 SGHRS, CDR2 YFSETQ.

The rearrangement joins TRBV7-2 to TRBJ1-1, with 8 positions matching TRBD1. The CDR3 runs 18 residues. Losses at the gene ends were 1 base for V and 1 base for J; bases not matched to a gene: 11. Germline-derived CDR1 and CDR2 are SGHTA and FQGNSA. The CDR3 loop reads CASSLEMLYRGTNTEAFF. CDR3 nucleotide sequence: TGTGCCAGCAGCTTAGAAATGCTCTACAGGGGGACGAACACTGAAGCTTTCTTT.

The chain links TRBV12-5 to TRBJ2-1; no reliable D call. CDR1 LGHNT and CDR2 FRNRAP come from the germline V gene. The CDR3 has 12 residues. V dropped 11 bases and J dropped 2 bases, with 10 bases sitting between them. The CDR3 loop reads CAVLDAYNEQFF. CDR3 sequence (DNA): TGTGCTGTCCTAGATGCCTACAATGAGCAGTTCTTC. Variable domain in full (rest from reference TRBV12-5 and TRBJ2-1): DARVTQTPRHKVTEMGQEVTMRCQPILGHNTVFWYRQTMMQGLELLAYFRNRAPLDDSGMPKDRFSAEMPDATLATLKIQPSEPRDSAVYFCAVLDAYNEQFFGPGTRLTVL.

With regard to this clone: Other DNA sequences in the sample encode the same CDR3. This chain joins TRBV9 and TRBJ1-5; D ambiguous. V was cut by 0 bases and J by 5 bases, with 6 bases left in between. In germline, CDR1 is SGDLS, CDR2 YYNGEE. The CDR3 covers 13 residues. The DNA for the CDR3 is TGTGCCAGCAGCGTAGAGGGAGATCAGCCCCAGCATTTT. Protein: CASSVEGDQPQHF.

The chain uses TRBV7-9 and TRBJ2-7; a weak D match, TRBD1 (5 bases). CDR1 is SEHNR and CDR2 is FQNEAQ in the germline V gene (reference sequence). This CDR3 contains 13 residues. The V end was cut by 3 bases, the J end by 4 bases, with 10 bases between. This CDR3 is CASSFSGFYEQYF. The CDR3 bases are TGTGCCAGCAGCTTTTCAGGGTTTTACGAGCAGTACTTC.

This chain connects TRBV18 to TRBJ1-2, with 7 bases aligning to TRBD1. This CDR3 contains 14 residues. The J segment lost 2 bases and the V segment lost 3 bases, leaving 3 bases of the junction unmatched. CDR1 and CDR2 (germline): KGHSH, LQKENI. The CDR3 reads CASSPVDRNYGYTF. In nucleotides, the CDR3 is TGTGCCAGCTCACCTGTGGACAGGAACTATGGCTACACCTTC. The full variable domain, its missing parts supplied by reference TRBV18 and TRBJ1-2, is NAGVMQNPRHLVRRRGQEARLRCSPMKGHSHVYWYRQLPEEGLKFMVYLQKENIIDESGMPKERFSAEFPKEGPSILRIQQVVRGDSAAYFCASSPVDRNYGYTFGSGTRLTVV.

There are a few counts of this clone. The chain is built from TRBV18 and TRBJ1-1; TRBD1 matches at 7 bases. This CDR3 has 14 residues. Trimming at V came to 5 bases and at J to 5 bases, leaving 8 bases not matched to a gene. The V gene's germline CDR1 is KGHSH and CDR2 LQKENI. The CDR3 sequence: CASSVTGDRTEAFF. CDR3 nucleotides: TGTGCCAGCTCAGTCACAGGGGATAGGACTGAAGCTTTCTTT.

The J gene is TRBJ1-1, the V gene TRBV19; D is possibly TRBD1 (6 bases). CDR3 length equals 14 residues. Per germline, CDR1 LNHDA and CDR2 SQIVND (reference sequence). V was clipped by 3 bases and J by 6 bases, with 14 bases between them. The CDR3 coding sequence is TGTGCCAGTAGTATTCTCATGCAGGGGCCTGAAGCTTTCTTT. Translated, it gives CASSILMQGPEAFF.

This clone appeared a few times. The V gene is TRBV6-6, the J gene TRBJ2-1, with a possible D match to TRBD1 (6 bases). The CDR3 has 15 amino acids. Germline assignment: CDR1 MNHNY and CDR2 SVGAGI (reference sequence). V shed 2 bases and J shed 7 bases, with 15 bases lying between them. The CDR3 DNA follows: TGTGCCAGCAGTTACGCTAGCCAGAGGGGGAATGAGCAGTTCTTC. Its translation: CASSYASQRGNEQFF.

The gene calls are TRBV29-1 and TRBJ2-7, with 13 bases matching TRBD2. V shed 2 bases and J 3 bases; nucleotides not matched to a gene: 7. In germline, CDR1 is SQVTM, CDR2 ANQGSEA. This CDR3 is built from 16 residues. CDR3 protein: CSVERLLAGGYYEQYF. The CDR3, as DNA: TGCAGCGTTGAAAGACTACTAGCGGGGGGGTACTACGAGCAGTACTTC.

The rearrangement uses TRBV6-1 and TRBJ1-3, with D possibly being TRBD1 (6 bases). Trimming removed 4 bases from V and 0 bases from J, with 10 bases in between. This CDR3 is 15 amino acids long. Per germline, CDR1 MNHNS and CDR2 SASEGT. DNA for the CDR3: TGTGCCAGCAGTGTACTGGACAGCTCTGGAAACACCATATATTTT. Translation gives CASSVLDSSGNTIYF.

In DNA, the CDR3 is TGTGCCAGCAGCCTCACAGGGGGCAATGAGCAGTTCTTC. This translates into CASSLTGGNEQFF. The J gene is TRBJ2-1, the V gene TRBV7-9; the match to TRBD1 covers 8 bases. The ends lost 5 bases at V and 6 bases at J; junction bases unmatched: 3. CDR1 is SEHNR and CDR2 is FQNEAQ in the germline V gene (reference sequence). This CDR3 has 13 amino acids.

This chain uses TRBV19 with TRBJ1-1; D unresolved. Germline V gene lookup returns CDR1 LNHDA and CDR2 SQIVND (reference sequence). The V end was cut by 7 bases, the J end by 2 bases, with 17 bases between. The CDR3 contains 15 residues. The DNA for the CDR3 is TGTGCCAGTATTCAAGAAGCAGGTCCTAACACTGAAGCTTTCTTT. It yields the protein CASIQEAGPNTEAFF.

This clone came up once. V and J are TRBV7-9 and TRBJ1-5; maybe TRBD1 (5 bases). The CDR3 runs to 13 residues. The V end lost 5 bases, the J end lost 7 bases, and 12 bases lay between the germline ends. From germline, CDR1 is SEHNR and CDR2 FQNEAQ (reference sequence). The CDR3 loop reads CASSQQGDQPQHF. CDR3 nucleotide sequence: TGTGCCAGCAGCCAGCAGGGTGACCAGCCCCAGCATTTT.